This T cell receptor beta chain was captured by sequencing in a study of T-cell reconstitution after alpha-beta-depleted transplantation in children. This clonotype was seen ten or more times. Antigen: not known. Preparation of the TCRbeta library was carried out with unique molecular identifiers. TCRdb independently ran MiXCR on the PCR reads; one entry per CDR3 protein. The sample has 200,000 to 300,000 distinct CDR3 sequences, more than 20% seen once. The study, taken as a whole, reports: A year had passed since transplant, and T-cell counts and diversity by then came mostly from newly produced T cells. Two months or so post-transplant, alpha-beta T cells reportedly derived from several hundred expanded graft clones. The origin of high day-60 TCRbeta diversity in some patients lay in surviving recipient T cells and thymic progenitors.

The trim removed 2 bases at V and 7 bases at J, leaving 4 bases unmatched. The germline gives CDR1 SQVTM, CDR2 ANQGSEA. CDR3 length equals 14 residues. The receptor comes from a girl aged 2-10 years with Fanconi anemia, due to receive a stem cell transplant. Sequencing was performed on PBMCs, taken before TCRalphabeta/CD19-depleted stem cell transplant. The chain recombines TRBV29-1 with TRBJ2-1, with TRBD2 matching over 11 bases. CDR3 nucleotides: TGCAGCGTTGAAACTAGCGGGAGTGGAAATGAGCAGTTCTTC. Amino acids: CSVETSGSGNEQFF.